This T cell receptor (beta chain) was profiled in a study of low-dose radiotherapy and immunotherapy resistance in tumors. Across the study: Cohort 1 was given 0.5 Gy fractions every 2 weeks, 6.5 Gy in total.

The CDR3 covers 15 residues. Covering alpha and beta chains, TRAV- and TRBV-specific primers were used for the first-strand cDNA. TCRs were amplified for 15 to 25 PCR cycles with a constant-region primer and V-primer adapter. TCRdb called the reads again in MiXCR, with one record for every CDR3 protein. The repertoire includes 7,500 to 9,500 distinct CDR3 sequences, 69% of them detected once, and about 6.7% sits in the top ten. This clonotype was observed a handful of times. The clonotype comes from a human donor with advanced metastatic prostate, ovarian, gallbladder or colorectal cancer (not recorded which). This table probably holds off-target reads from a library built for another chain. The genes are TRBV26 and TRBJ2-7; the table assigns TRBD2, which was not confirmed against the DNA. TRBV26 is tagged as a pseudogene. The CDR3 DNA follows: TGTGCCAGCAGCCCTCCGGGGGGGAGGTCCTACGAGCAGTACTTC. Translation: CASSPPGGRSYEQYF.